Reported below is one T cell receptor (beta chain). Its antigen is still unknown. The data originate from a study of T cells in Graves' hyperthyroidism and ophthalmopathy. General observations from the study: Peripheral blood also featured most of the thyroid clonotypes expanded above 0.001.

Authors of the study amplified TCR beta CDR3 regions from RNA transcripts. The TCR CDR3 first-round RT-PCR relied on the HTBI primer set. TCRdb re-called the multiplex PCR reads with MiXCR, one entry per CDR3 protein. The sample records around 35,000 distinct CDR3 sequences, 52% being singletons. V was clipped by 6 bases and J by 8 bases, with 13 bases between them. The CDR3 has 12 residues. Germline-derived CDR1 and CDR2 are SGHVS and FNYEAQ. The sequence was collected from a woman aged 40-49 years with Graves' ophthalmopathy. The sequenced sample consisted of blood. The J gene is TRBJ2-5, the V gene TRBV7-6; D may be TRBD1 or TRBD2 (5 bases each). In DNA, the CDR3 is TGTGCCAGCAGGGAAGTAGGGGACACCCAGTACTTC. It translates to CASREVGDTQYF. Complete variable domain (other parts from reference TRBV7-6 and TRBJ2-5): GAGVSQSPRYKVTKRGQDVALRCDPISGHVSLYWYRQALGQGPEFLTYFNYEAQQDKSGLPNDRFSAERPEGSISTLTIQRTEQRDSAMYRCASREVGDTQYFGPGTRLLVL.